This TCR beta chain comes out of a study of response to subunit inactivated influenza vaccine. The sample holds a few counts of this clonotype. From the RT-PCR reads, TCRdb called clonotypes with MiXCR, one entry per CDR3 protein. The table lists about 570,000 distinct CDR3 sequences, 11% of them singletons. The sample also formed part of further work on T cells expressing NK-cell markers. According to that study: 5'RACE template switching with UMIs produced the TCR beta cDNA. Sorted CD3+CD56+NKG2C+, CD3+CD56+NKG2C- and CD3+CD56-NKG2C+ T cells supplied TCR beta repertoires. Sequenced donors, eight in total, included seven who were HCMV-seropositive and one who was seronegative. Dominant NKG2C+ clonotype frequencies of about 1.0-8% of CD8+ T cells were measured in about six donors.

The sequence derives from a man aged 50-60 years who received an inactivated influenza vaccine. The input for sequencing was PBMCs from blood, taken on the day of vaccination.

The CDR3 loop reads CASSEYREATEAFF. The CDR3 coding sequence is TGTGCCAGCAGTGAATATAGAGAGGCCACTGAAGCTTTCTTT. The V gene is TRBV2, the J gene TRBJ1-1; D remains ambiguous. V dropped 2 bases and J dropped 4 bases, with 11 bases sitting between them. This CDR3 is 14 amino acids long. The V gene's germline CDR1 is SNHLY and CDR2 FYNNEI.